A single sample is the source of the 26 T cell receptor beta chains below, sequenced in a study of Ad26.COV2.S vaccination and SARS-CoV-2 variants. Assay used: immunoSEQ multiplex PCR; TCRdb lists only in-frame clones, some missing. Of fewer than 150,000 clones in the sample, about nine tenths are singletons; the top ten hold 5%. Source: peripheral blood, taken after recovery from COVID-19. These receptors were obtained from a human donor who had recovered from COVID-19.

CDR3 nucleotide sequence: TGTGCCAGCAGCGTAGCCGTGGGAACTGAAGCTTTCTTT. Residues: CASSVAVGTEAFF. The chain couples TRBV9 to TRBJ1-1; D unresolved. Looked up from germline, CDR1 is SGDLS and CDR2 is YYNGEE. Deletions cut 0 bases from V and 5 bases from J, with 8 bases between. This CDR3 is 13 amino acids long.

The chain has TRBV7-9 and TRBJ1-1; 10 bases map to TRBD1. Germline V gives CDR1 SEHNR, CDR2 FQNEAQ (reference sequence). CDR3 length: 16 amino acids. Trimming at V came to 3 bases and at J to 6 bases, leaving 10 bases not matched to a gene. As DNA, the CDR3 is TGTGCCAGCAGCTTTTGGTCCGGGACAGGGGACGCTGAAGCTTTCTTT. Translation gives CASSFWSGTGDAEAFF.

The gene calls are TRBV30 and TRBJ2-7; D possibly matches TRBD1 or TRBD2 (6 bases each). V gave up 0 bases and J gave up 8 bases, with 11 bases separating them. The CDR3 consists of 12 residues. Looked up from germline, CDR1 is GTSNPN and CDR2 is SVGIG (reference sequence). CDR3 coding DNA: TGTGCCTGGAGTGTACGGGGGCCTCAGCAGTACTTC. Its protein is CAWSVRGPQQYF. Based on the CDR3 plus reference TRBV30 and TRBJ2-7, the full variable domain is SQTIHQWPATLVQPVGSPLSLECTVEGTSNPNLYWYRQAAGRGLQLLFYSVGIGQISSEVPQNLSASRPQDRQFILSSKKLLLSDSGFYLCAWSVRGPQQYFGPGTRLTVT.

The chain joins TRBV28 to TRBJ2-6, with 7 bases matching TRBD1. J was trimmed by 2 bases and V by 5 bases; bases with no gene match: 0. CDR1 is MDHEN and CDR2 is SYDVKM in the germline V gene. The CDR3 extends over 14 amino acids. CDR3 amino acids: CASSRGPGANVLTF. In DNA, the CDR3 is TGTGCCAGCAGTAGGGGGCCTGGGGCCAACGTCCTGACTTTC.

The chain uses TRBV6-5 and TRBJ1-2; D is undetermined. Trimming removed 0 bases at V and 8 bases at J, with 16 bases between. Germline CDR1 MNHEY, CDR2 SVGAGI. CDR3 length: 15 residues. The CDR3 sequence: CASSYSNMGMGGYTF. The CDR3 region has the DNA TGTGCCAGCAGTTACTCGAATATGGGGATGGGAGGCTACACCTTC.

The chain joins TRBV18 to TRBJ1-4, with D perhaps TRBD1 (5 bases). This CDR3 is 13 amino acids long. The germline CDR1 and CDR2 sequences are KGHSH and LQKENI. Deletions cut 0 bases from V and 6 bases from J, with 5 bases between. The CDR3, as DNA: TGTGCCAGCTCACCACCGACAGATGAAAAACTGTTTTTT. It codes for CASSPPTDEKLFF.

The V and J genes are TRBV28 and TRBJ1-1; 7 bases fit TRBD1. The J segment lost 3 bases and the V segment lost 6 bases, leaving 10 bases of the junction unmatched. There are 15 residues in the CDR3. Germline values: CDR1 MDHEN, CDR2 SYDVKM. The CDR3 region is CASSPAGTDHTEAFF. The CDR3 nucleotides read TGTGCCAGCAGCCCCGCCGGGACAGACCACACTGAAGCTTTCTTT.

The V call is TRBV28, the J call TRBJ1-1; TRBD1 matches at 9 bases. This CDR3 region has 14 residues. CDR1 and CDR2 (germline): MDHEN, SYDVKM. The V and J ends lost 9 bases and 0 bases, in that order; junction bases with no gene match: 5. The CDR3 bases are TGTGCCAGTGGGACAGGGTATCTGAACACTGAAGCTTTCTTT. Its translation: CASGTGYLNTEAFF.

The chain employs TRBV25-1 and TRBJ1-1, with a tentative D call TRBD1 (5 bases). The CDR3 extends over 13 amino acids. Germline assignment: CDR1 MGHDK and CDR2 SYGVNS. Deletions cut 2 bases from V and 1 base from J, with 5 bases between. CDR3 sequence reads: CASSEGGNTEAFF. In DNA, the CDR3 is TGTGCCAGCAGTGAAGGGGGGAACACTGAAGCTTTCTTT.

The chain uses TRBV4-3 and TRBJ1-6; 8 positions match TRBD1. With 4 bases clipped from V and 9 bases from J, the junction kept 5 bases outside the gene matches. Germline V gene lookup returns CDR1 LGHNA and CDR2 YSLEER. The CDR3 totals 14 residues. In nucleotides, the CDR3 is TGCGCCAGCAGCCCTGACAGGGGAGGTTCACCCCTCCACTTT. Translated: CASSPDRGGSPLHF.

The chain recombines TRBV30 with TRBJ1-6; 9 bases align to TRBD1. Germline CDR1 is GTSNPN and CDR2 is SVGIG (reference sequence). V dropped 2 bases and J dropped 6; count of bases not matched to a gene: 8. The CDR3 runs to 16 residues. The CDR3 here is CAWSSRTGVANSPLHF. The CDR3 DNA follows: TGTGCCTGGAGTTCCCGGACAGGGGTAGCTAATTCACCCCTCCACTTT.

The chain recombines TRBV6-2 or TRBV6-3 with TRBJ2-7; 7 positions agree with TRBD1. Unmatched junction bases numbered 0, after V lost 5 bases and J lost 2 bases. CDR3 size: 12 residues. CDR1 and CDR2 from the germline V gene are MNHEY and SVGEGT. The CDR3: CASSQGAYEQYF. CDR3 nucleotides: TGTGCCAGCAGTCAGGGGGCCTACGAGCAGTACTTC.

The genes are TRBV7-8 and TRBJ1-2, with TRBD1 matching over 8 bases. Germline V gene data show CDR1 as SGHVS and CDR2 as FQNEAQ. J gave up 7 bases and V 1 base, and 5 bases lay outside the gene matches. The CDR3 is 14 residues long. The CDR3 DNA sequence: TGTGCCAGCAGCTTAGAGAGACAGGGGTCTGGCTACACCTTC. It codes for CASSLERQGSGYTF.

The chain joins TRBV5-6 to TRBJ1-2; 10 bases are a match to TRBD1. This CDR3 contains 17 residues. The V segment lost 2 bases and the J segment 2 bases; nucleotides outside the gene matches: 9. Germline values: CDR1 SGHDT, CDR2 YYEEEE. CDR3 loop: CASSFMTGTGVNYGYTF. The CDR3 nucleotides are TGTGCCAGCAGCTTTATGACCGGGACAGGGGTGAACTATGGCTACACCTTC. The complete variable domain, with remaining parts taken from reference TRBV5-6 and TRBJ1-2, reads DAGVTQSPTHLIKTRGQQVTLRCSPKSGHDTVSWYQQALGQGPQFIFQYYEEEERQRGNFPDRFSGHQFPNYSSELNVNALLLGDSALYLCASSFMTGTGVNYGYTFGSGTRLTVV.

The chain employs TRBV6-6 and TRBJ2-6; TRBD2 agrees at 11 bases. Germline values: CDR1 MNHNY, CDR2 SVGAGI (reference sequence). The CDR3 length is 19 residues. Trimming took 5 bases from V and 0 from J; bases not matched to a gene: 9. In DNA, the CDR3 is TGTGCCAGCAGTCCTCTAGCGGGGGGACGTAGCTCTGGGGCCAACGTCCTGACTTTC. Translating it yields CASSPLAGGRSSGANVLTF.

The chain combines TRBV14 with TRBJ2-3; tentative D call: TRBD2 (6 bases). Deletions cut 0 bases from V and 0 bases from J, with 19 bases between. CDR1 is SGHDN and CDR2 is FVKESK in the germline V gene. CDR3 size: 19 residues. This CDR3 reads CASSQDAGRLLPSTDTQYF. CDR3 bases: TGTGCCAGCAGCCAAGATGCGGGACGTCTCCTTCCTAGCACAGATACGCAGTATTTT.

The chain joins TRBV4-3 to TRBJ2-1, with D possibly called TRBD1 or TRBD2 (6 bases each). Germline CDR1 is LGHNA and CDR2 is YSLEER. V was clipped by 0 bases and J by 10 bases, with 19 bases between them. The CDR3 length is 16 residues. The CDR3 DNA reads TGCGCCAGCAGCCAAGATCTGAGGGGGGCCCCGAAGGAGCAGTTCTTC. Translating it yields CASSQDLRGAPKEQFF.

The DNA of the CDR3 is TGCAGCGTTGACGCTGGACGTGAAGCTTTCTTT. Protein product: CSVDAGREAFF. V and J are TRBV29-1 and TRBJ1-1; D gene unclear. Germline lookup yields CDR1 SQVTM and CDR2 ANQGSEA. Deletions cut 3 bases from V and 7 bases from J, with 9 bases between. CDR3 size: 11 residues.

This sequence joins TRBV30 and TRBJ1-1; no definite D call. Germline assignment: CDR1 GTSNPN and CDR2 SVGIG (reference sequence). Trimming stripped 0 bases from V and 0 bases from J, with 8 bases between. The CDR3 consists of 14 residues. Written as DNA, the CDR3 is TGTGCCTGGAGTGTTAAGGGCCTGAACACTGAAGCTTTCTTT. As protein: CAWSVKGLNTEAFF.

This chain connects TRBV6-2 or TRBV6-3 to TRBJ1-5; possible D gene TRBD1, 5 bases. Germline lookup yields CDR1 MNHEY and CDR2 SVGEGT. The CDR3 is made up of 15 amino acids. V lost 0 bases and J lost 1, with 7 bases in between. Here the CDR3 reads CASSYSWGSNQPQHF. The CDR3 bases are TGTGCCAGCAGTTACTCTTGGGGGAGCAATCAGCCCCAGCATTTT.

This clone was picked up a small number of times. The chain carries TRBV19 and TRBJ2-7; D is tentatively TRBD1 or TRBD2 (5 bases each). Per germline, CDR1 LNHDA and CDR2 SQIVND (reference sequence). Trimming left V 5 bases short and J 7 bases short, with 18 bases between. The CDR3 length is 14 residues. Here the CDR3 DNA reads TGTGCCAGTAGTTCCGGACTGGGGCCAGGGGAGCAGTACTTC. This encodes CASSSGLGPGEQYF.

The chain combines TRBV28 with TRBJ1-1; D may be TRBD1 (6 bases). Germline V gene data show CDR1 as MDHEN and CDR2 as SYDVKM. Trimming cost V 7 bases and J 1 base, with 16 bases left between them. The CDR3 is 15 residues long. The CDR3 sequence: CASKRGGARNTEAFF. In DNA form, the CDR3 reads TGTGCCAGCAAGCGGGGGGGGGCCCGGAACACTGAAGCTTTCTTT.

V usage is TRBV7-9 and J usage is TRBJ1-2, with D possibly matching TRBD1 (5 bases). Germline CDR1 reads SEHNR; CDR2 reads FQNEAQ (reference sequence). Trimming took 1 base from V and 8 from J, leaving 8 bases between them. The CDR3 totals 12 residues. The CDR3 DNA sequence: TGTGCCAGCAGCTTAGACAGGAGGGGCTACACCTTC. Translated: CASSLDRRGYTF.

The rearrangement uses TRBV6-5 and TRBJ2-1; D is unresolved. The CDR3 runs 14 residues. With 7 bases removed from V and 0 bases from J, the gap between germline ends came to 10 bases. Per the germline V gene, CDR1 is MNHEY and CDR2 is SVGAGI. The CDR3 loop reads CASIGLLSYNEQFF. CDR3 in DNA: TGTGCCAGCATAGGCCTTCTCTCCTACAATGAGCAGTTCTTC.

The chain carries TRBV27 and TRBJ2-7, with 7 bases lining up with TRBD1. Germline CDR1 and CDR2: MNHEY and SMNVEV (reference sequence). V was clipped by 5 bases and J by 5 bases; unmatched bases: 12. The length of the CDR3 is 15 residues. The CDR3 DNA sequence: TGTGCCAGCAGTCCATCCCCGGGACAGTTACACGAGCAGTACTTC. Translating it yields CASSPSPGQLHEQYF.

The chain couples TRBV2 to TRBJ1-1; tentatively, D is TRBD1 (5 bases). CDR1 and CDR2 from the germline V gene are SNHLY and FYNNEI. There are 15 residues in the CDR3. Trimming took off 7 bases at V and 8 bases at J, with 23 bases between the two ends. The CDR3 spells CASTAQRGVKEEAFF. CDR3 sequence (DNA): TGTGCCAGCACCGCCCAGCGGGGCGTGAAAGAGGAAGCTTTCTTT.